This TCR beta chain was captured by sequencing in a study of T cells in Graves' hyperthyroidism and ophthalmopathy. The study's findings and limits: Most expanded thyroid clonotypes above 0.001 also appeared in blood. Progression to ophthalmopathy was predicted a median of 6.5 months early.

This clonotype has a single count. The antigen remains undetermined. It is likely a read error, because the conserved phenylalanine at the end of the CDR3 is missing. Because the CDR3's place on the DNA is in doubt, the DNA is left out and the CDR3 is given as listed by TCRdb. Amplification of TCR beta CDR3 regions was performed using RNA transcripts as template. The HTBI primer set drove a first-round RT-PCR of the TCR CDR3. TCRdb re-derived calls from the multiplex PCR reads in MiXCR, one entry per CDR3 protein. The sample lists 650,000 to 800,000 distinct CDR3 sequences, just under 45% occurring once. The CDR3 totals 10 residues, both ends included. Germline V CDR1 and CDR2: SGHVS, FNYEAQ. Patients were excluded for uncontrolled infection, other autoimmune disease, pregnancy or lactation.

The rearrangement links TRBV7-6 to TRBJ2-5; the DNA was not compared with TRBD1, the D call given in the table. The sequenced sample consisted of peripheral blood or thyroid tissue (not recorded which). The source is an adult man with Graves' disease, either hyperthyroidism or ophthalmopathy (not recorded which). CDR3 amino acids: CASSLALTAY.